A selection of T cell receptor beta chains follows, all from one sample in a study of Graves' ophthalmopathy and Graves' hyperthyroidism. One entry per CDR3 protein, called by TCRdb with MiXCR from the multiplex PCR reads. The sample carries under 400,000 distinct CDR3 sequences, 15% to 20% recorded once. Specimen: peripheral blood. These receptors were obtained from an adult man with Graves' ophthalmopathy. Each CDR3 is given with its conserved first and last residue. D genes are given only for firm matches. Clone sizes are given selectively: once, few, many, or a class where the clone is expanded.

v_gene	j_gene	d_gene	abundance	CDR3nt	CDR3aa
TRBV5-1	TRBJ1-6	TRBD1	many	TGCGCCAGCAGCCGGGGACAGGGAGGCAATTCACCCCTCCACTTT	CASSRGQGGNSPLHF
TRBV2	TRBJ2-5	TRBD2	many	TGTGCCAGCAGTGGAAAACCAGGGACTAGTGGGAAGACCCAGTACTTC	CASSGKPGTSGKTQYF
TRBV10-3	TRBJ2-2	TRBD2	many	TGTGCCATCAGTGAGTCGGGACTAGCCACCGGGGAGCTGTTTTTT	CAISESGLATGELFF
TRBV2	TRBJ2-7	.	many	TGTGCCAGCAGTGAATCTCCGACATCCTACGAGCAGTACTTC	CASSESPTSYEQYF
TRBV12-3/TRBV12-4	TRBJ2-5	TRBD1	many	TGTGCCACAAGACAGGGGGCGTGGGAGACCCAGTACTTC	CATRQGAWETQYF
TRBV24-1	TRBJ2-7	TRBD1	.	TGTGCCACCGTTGACAGGGCTTACCGGACCTACGAGCAGTACTTC	CATVDRAYRTYEQYF
TRBV11-2	TRBJ2-5	TRBD2	.	TGTGCCAGCAGCCAAATGCGACTAGCGGGGGACCAAGAGACCCAGTACTTC	CASSQMRLAGDQETQYF
TRBV6-5	TRBJ2-2	.	many	TGTGCCAGCAGTTACTCGACGGGGATAGGCACCGGGGAGCTGTTTTTT	CASSYSTGIGTGELFF
TRBV7-3	TRBJ1-1	TRBD1	many	TGTGCCAGCAGCCAGTCGCAGGGGGCGACTGAAGCTTTCTTT	CASSQSQGATEAFF
TRBV5-6	TRBJ1-5	.	many	TGTGCCAGCAGCTTGTTTGGGGTTCAGCCCCAGCATTTT	CASSLFGVQPQHF
TRBV12-3/TRBV12-4	TRBJ2-7	TRBD1	.	TGTGCCAGCAGGGGCCAGGGGGTCGAGCAGTACTTC	CASRGQGVEQYF
TRBV12-3/TRBV12-4	TRBJ1-2	TRBD1	.	TGTGCCAGCAGTTTAGGAACAGGGGGCCTTGGCTACACCTTC	CASSLGTGGLGYTF
TRBV6-2/TRBV6-3	TRBJ1-5	TRBD1	many	TGTGCCAGCAGACGCGGACAGGGACGGGCCACGGGTCAGCCCCAGCATTTT	CASRRGQGRATGQPQHF
TRBV9	TRBJ1-2	TRBD1	many	TGTGCCAGCAGCGTAGGAGGGGGCGATGGCTACACCTTC	CASSVGGGDGYTF
TRBV6-5	TRBJ1-1	.	many	TGTGCCAGCAGTTATAGGGTCCAGGGTAACACTGAAGCTTTCTTT	CASSYRVQGNTEAFF
TRBV6-1	TRBJ2-7	TRBD1	.	TGTGCCAGCAGGAAAAGCGAGACAGGGTCTTTGCGCGAGCAGTACTTC	CASRKSETGSLREQYF
TRBV28	TRBJ1-1	TRBD1	many	TGTGCCAGCAGTTCTCCCGGGACAGGGAAGAGCACTGAAGCTTTCTTT	CASSSPGTGKSTEAFF
TRBV7-8	TRBJ1-5	TRBD1	many	TGTGCCAGCAGCTTAGACAGGGGCCAACAGCCCCAGCATTTT	CASSLDRGQQPQHF
TRBV6-1	TRBJ1-1	.	.	TGTGCCAGCAGCACCGAACTCACTGAAGCTTTCTTT	CASSTELTEAFF